Presented here are 27 T cell receptor beta chains from one specimen sequenced in a study of OX40 agonist ivuxolimab in advanced cancers. The library came from the immunoSEQ multiplex PCR assay. TCRdb carries this immuneACCESS record with in-frame sequences only. Its versions omit some clonotypes, under half of them owing to an unresolved V gene in the studies checked, with the rest unexplained. The sample yields around 62,000 clones; approximately 86% were counted once. The top ten clones comprise 0.9% to 1.2% of the sample. Sample: CD4+ or CD8+ T cells sorted from blood, taken in a trial of the OX40 agonist ivuxolimab. The receptors shown here come from an adult with an advanced solid tumor such as melanoma, head and neck, liver or kidney cancer.

The chain carries TRBV18 and TRBJ2-3; 12 bases align to TRBD2. V lost 6 bases to trimming and J lost 4 bases; unmatched junction nucleotides: 5. There are 15 residues in the CDR3. Germline V lookup: CDR1 KGHSH, CDR2 LQKENI. CDR3 DNA: TGTGCCAGCTCCCAGGGACTAGCGGGCGCAGATACGCAGTATTTT. This codes for CASSQGLAGADTQYF.

The chain employs TRBV7-9 and TRBJ2-1; no reliable D call. This CDR3 has 14 residues. V was trimmed by 3 bases and J by 7 bases, leaving 13 bases between them. In germline, CDR1 is SEHNR, CDR2 FQNEAQ (reference sequence). The CDR3 DNA follows: TGTGCCAGCAGCTTGCGCCCCAGTAGGAATGAGCAGTTCTTC. Encoded protein: CASSLRPSRNEQFF.

The chain carries TRBV5-6 and TRBJ2-5; 10 bases align to TRBD1. The germline V gene has CDR1 SGHDT and CDR2 YYEEEE. J lost 11 bases, V lost 4 bases, and 11 bases had no gene match. The CDR3 has 14 residues. In nucleotides, the CDR3 is TGTGCCAGCAGCGACGGGACAGGGGCTCGGGAGCAGTACTTC. Residues: CASSDGTGAREQYF.

J is TRBJ2-7 and V is TRBV6-1; 9 bases map to TRBD1. CDR3 length: 15 residues. Per the germline V gene, CDR1 is MNHNS and CDR2 is SASEGT. J lost 6 bases, V lost 6 bases, and 12 bases had no gene match. In nucleotides, the CDR3 is TGTGCCAGCAGAAGGACCGGGACAGGGATCTCCGAGCAGTACTTC. Its translation: CASRRTGTGISEQYF.

The chain is built from TRBV18 and TRBJ2-1; 13 nucleotides match TRBD2. This CDR3 contains 22 residues. From germline, CDR1 is KGHSH and CDR2 LQKENI. Trimming removed 2 bases from V and 3 bases from J; junction bases left unmatched: 19. Here the CDR3 DNA reads TGTGCCAGCTCACCAATTGACCTGACTAGCGGGAGGAGTGTTGGGGTCTACAATGAGCAGTTCTTC. It encodes CASSPIDLTSGRSVGVYNEQFF.

The rearrangement links TRBV28 to TRBJ2-1; D may be TRBD1 or TRBD2 (5 bases each). Germline CDR1 and CDR2: MDHEN and SYDVKM. Trimming pared 5 bases from V and 8 bases from J, leaving 19 bases between. The CDR3 length is 15 residues. CDR3 sequence: CASSRPGRPRDEQFF. CDR3 nucleotide sequence: TGTGCCAGCAGTCGACCGGGACGGCCCCGGGATGAGCAGTTCTTC.

CDR3 amino acids: CASSPLSASDPPQHF. In DNA, the CDR3 is TGTGCCAGCAGTCCTCTATCAGCGTCGGATCCGCCCCAGCATTTT. The chain has TRBV6-5 and TRBJ1-5; no reliable D call. Germline CDR1 reads MNHEY; CDR2 reads SVGAGI. CDR3 length: 15 residues. V shed 5 bases and J shed 9 bases, with 20 bases lying between them.

Judged by abundance, this clone is medium-sized. The chain couples TRBV27 to TRBJ1-1; 7 positions match TRBD1. The trim removed 6 bases at V and 6 bases at J, leaving 7 bases unmatched. CDR3 length: 13 residues. The germline V gene has CDR1 MNHEY and CDR2 SMNVEV (reference sequence). The CDR3 nucleotides read TGTGCCAGCAGGAGACTTAGGGGGCCTGAAGCTTTCTTT. Its translation is CASRRLRGPEAFF.

V usage is TRBV21-1 and J usage is TRBJ2-7. TRBV21-1 is a documented pseudogene. The CDR3 covers 14 residues. CDR3 region: CASTVRDGTYEQYF. The CDR3 DNA reads TGTGCCAGCACCGTCCGGGACGGAACCTACGAGCAGTACTTC.

About this clone: This sequence may be a read error, since a much larger clone differs from it by one base. V usage is TRBV7-2 and J usage is TRBJ2-3, with a tentative D call TRBD2 (5 bases). The germline V gene has CDR1 SGHTA and CDR2 FQGNSA. Trimming removed 1 base at V and 1 base at J, with 12 bases between. This CDR3 region has 16 residues. The CDR3: CASSLGWETRTDTQYF. The CDR3 bases are TGTGCCAGCAGCTTAGGGTGGGAGACCCGCACAGATACGCAGTATTTT.

This clone was recorded once. V is TRBV27 and J is TRBJ2-2; 8 nucleotides align to TRBD1. CDR1 and CDR2 from the germline V gene are MNHEY and SMNVEV (reference sequence). V lost 6 bases and J lost 3; bases outside the gene matches: 12. This CDR3 has 17 residues. CDR3: CASSWGDQGAYTGELFF. CDR3 bases: TGTGCCAGCAGCTGGGGGGACCAGGGGGCGTACACCGGGGAGCTGTTTTTT.

This sequence joins TRBV19 and TRBJ1-2; D might be TRBD1 (5 bases). Trimming took 5 bases from V and 3 from J, leaving 10 bases between them. CDR1 LNHDA and CDR2 SQIVND come from the germline V gene (reference sequence). The CDR3 is made up of 13 amino acids. The CDR3 loop is CASSLAGDYGYTF. The CDR3 coding sequence is TGTGCCAGTAGTCTGGCGGGGGACTATGGCTACACCTTC. The variable domain in full, with the rest retrieved from reference TRBV19 and TRBJ1-2, is DGGITQSPKYLFRKEGQNVTLSCEQNLNHDAMYWYRQDPGQGLRLIYYSQIVNDFQKGDIAEGYSVSREKKESFPLTVTSAQKNPTAFYLCASSLAGDYGYTFGSGTRLTVV.

This clone showed up just once. The chain employs TRBV5-1 and TRBJ2-3, with a tentative D call TRBD1 (5 bases). The length of the CDR3 is 14 residues. Between the trimmed V and J ends, which lost 0 bases and 3 bases, there was a span of 8 bases. The germline V gene encodes CDR1 SGHRS and CDR2 YFSETQ. CDR3 nucleotides: TGCGCCAGCAGCTTGGCGACAGCGACAGATACGCAGTATTTT. Translated, it gives CASSLATATDTQYF.

The chain carries TRBV5-1 and TRBJ2-3, with 11 bases aligning to TRBD2. The CDR3 totals 20 residues. With 0 bases clipped from V and 1 base from J, the junction kept 13 bases outside the gene matches. The germline V gene has CDR1 SGHRS and CDR2 YFSETQ. For the CDR3, the DNA is TGCGCCAGCAGCTTGGTTGTGCTAGCGGGAGGTATCTTAGGCACAGATACGCAGTATTTT. It codes for CASSLVVLAGGILGTDTQYF.

V usage is TRBV9 and J usage is TRBJ1-1; no definite D call. The CDR3 has 14 residues. The ends were cut back, 0 bases at V and 1 base at J, with 7 bases in the middle. Per germline, CDR1 SGDLS and CDR2 YYNGEE. The chain's CDR3 is CASSVGHGNTEAFF. The CDR3 DNA reads TGTGCCAGCAGCGTAGGACACGGGAACACTGAAGCTTTCTTT.

CDR3 in DNA: TGTGCCAGCAGTTACTCGGGGAGTGGCGGCACAGATACGCAGTATTTT. This codes for CASSYSGSGGTDTQYF. This rearrangement joins TRBV6-5 to TRBJ2-3, with a weak D call TRBD2 (5 bases). Per germline, CDR1 MNHEY and CDR2 SVGAGI. The germline V and J ends were trimmed by 0 bases and 1 base, with 11 bases remaining between them. This CDR3 comprises 16 residues.

V gene TRBV19 combines with J gene TRBJ1-1; D is unresolved. The germline V gene encodes CDR1 LNHDA and CDR2 SQIVND (reference sequence). The CDR3 has 8 residues. V lost 8 bases and J 10 bases, leaving 5 bases between the germline ends. The CDR3 nucleotides read TGTGCCAGTGGTGGAGCTTTCTTT. Protein sequence: CASGGAFF.

The gene calls are TRBV18 and TRBJ2-2, with 8 nucleotides matching TRBD2. This CDR3 is 15 amino acids long. The germline CDR1 and CDR2 sequences are KGHSH and LQKENI. V was clipped by 3 bases and J by 5 bases; unmatched bases: 5. DNA for the CDR3: TGTGCCAGCTCACCCGGGAGGGCCGGAACCGGGGAGCTGTTTTTT. Protein product: CASSPGRAGTGELFF.

The chain has TRBV7-9 and TRBJ2-2, with 8 positions matching TRBD1. Germline CDR1 SEHNR, CDR2 FQNEAQ (reference sequence). Trimming removed 5 bases from V and 7 bases from J; junction bases left unmatched: 9. CDR3 length equals 15 residues. The CDR3 DNA sequence: TGTGCCAGCAGCCCGCGAGGACAGGGAATCGGGGAGCTGTTTTTT. Amino acid sequence: CASSPRGQGIGELFF.

The chain combines TRBV5-1 with TRBJ2-4, with D possibly being TRBD1 or TRBD2 (5 bases each). The CDR3 runs to 16 residues. Trimming cost V 0 bases and J 2 bases, with 12 bases left between them. Per germline, CDR1 SGHRS and CDR2 YFSETQ. CDR3 sequence reads: CASSLAPGSTKNIQYF. The CDR3 DNA reads as TGCGCCAGCAGCTTGGCCCCAGGGAGTACCAAAAACATTCAGTACTTC.

The rearrangement joins TRBV7-8 to TRBJ2-1; 7 bases agree with TRBD2. This CDR3 is built from 15 residues. In germline, CDR1 is SGHVS, CDR2 FQNEAQ. J was trimmed by 7 bases and V by 3 bases; bases with no gene match: 9. The CDR3 DNA is TGTGCCAGCAGCTTCTCCCAGCGGGATCGGAATGAGCAGTTCTTC. Translated: CASSFSQRDRNEQFF.

V usage is TRBV4-1 and J usage is TRBJ2-1; perhaps TRBD2 as D (6 bases). Per germline, CDR1 MGHRA and CDR2 YSYEKL. There are 13 residues in the CDR3. V lost 0 bases, J lost 9 bases, and 9 bases lay in between. The CDR3 DNA reads TGCGCCAGCAGCCAAGATATTAGCGGTGAGCAGTTCTTC. Translation: CASSQDISGEQFF.

In this sample, this clone turned up once. The J gene is TRBJ2-1, the V gene TRBV6-5; D may be TRBD2 (5 bases). Germline V gene data show CDR1 as MNHEY and CDR2 as SVGAGI. The CDR3 contains 14 residues. Between the trimmed V and J ends, which lost 9 bases and 4 bases, there was a span of 16 bases. CDR3 in amino acids: CASIKRILYNEQFF. CDR3 nucleotide sequence: TGTGCCAGTATTAAGCGGATCCTTTACAATGAGCAGTTCTTC.

On this clone: Other nucleotide sequences in the sample specify the same CDR3. The chain carries TRBV7-2 and TRBJ2-7; TRBD2 matches 7 bases. Unmatched junction bases numbered 3, after V lost 5 bases and J lost 2 bases. Germline V gene data show CDR1 as SGHTA and CDR2 as FQGNSA. This CDR3 contains 13 residues. CDR3 bases: TGTGCCAGCAGCACCACTAGCGCCTACGAGCAGTACTTC. It encodes CASSTTSAYEQYF. The complete variable domain, with remaining parts taken from reference TRBV7-2 and TRBJ2-7, reads GAGVSQSPSNKVTEKGKDVELRCDPISGHTALYWYRQSLGQGLEFLIYFQGNSAPDKSGLPSDRFSAERTGGSVSTLTIQRTQQEDSAVYLCASSTTSAYEQYFGPGTRLTVT.

J is TRBJ2-7 and V is TRBV2; weak D call: TRBD1 (6 bases). CDR3 length: 14 residues. Germline loops: CDR1 SNHLY, CDR2 FYNNEI. Trimming stripped 6 bases from V and 3 bases from J, with 15 bases between. The chain's CDR3 is CASSKDRSFYEQYF. In nucleotides, the CDR3 is TGTGCCAGCAGCAAGGACAGAAGCTTCTACGAGCAGTACTTC.

This chain uses TRBV19 with TRBJ1-4; 10 bases are shared with TRBD1. Germline V gives CDR1 LNHDA, CDR2 SQIVND (reference sequence). V was pared by 4 bases and J by 7 bases, with 3 bases of the junction left unmatched. There are 14 residues in the CDR3. As DNA, the CDR3 is TGTGCCAGTAGTACGGGACAGGGGAGTGAAAAACTGTTTTTT. It specifies CASSTGQGSEKLFF.

The rearrangement joins TRBV7-8 to TRBJ2-2; D is possibly TRBD2 (7 bases). Looked up from germline, CDR1 is SGHVS and CDR2 is FQNEAQ. The CDR3 extends over 18 amino acids. Trimming left V 0 bases short and J 5 bases short, with 19 bases between. The CDR3 DNA is TGTGCCAGCAGCTTAGCGTTAGGGGGAGGGCCGGGTACCGGGGAGCTGTTTTTT. Encoded protein: CASSLALGGGPGTGELFF.